This record looks at one T cell receptor (beta chain) sequence and its context. The antigen remains unidentified. Profiling relied on immunoSEQ multiplex PCR, and the TCRdb table lists in-frame clones only, not all of them. The sample lists roughly 1,500,000 clones, 98% seen once, with approximately 0.4% in the top ten. The data were taken from a study of shared clonotypes between healthy human individuals. General study results and limits: Around 5% of naive CD4 clonotypes were shared across four donors.

Germline V gene sequence: CDR1 KGHSH, CDR2 LQKENI. The CDR3 is 14 residues long. V was trimmed by 2 bases and J by 0 bases, leaving 7 bases between them. The receptor was isolated from a man younger than 45 in good health. The sample comprised naive CD4+ T cells sorted from blood. Subset specified: CD45RA+ positively selected. The chain is built from TRBV18 and TRBJ1-1; no clear D. Written as DNA, the CDR3 is TGTGCCAGCTCACCAGTACCAATGAACACTGAAGCTTTCTTT. It encodes CASSPVPMNTEAFF.